One and the same sample provided the 4 T cell receptor beta chains below, sequenced in a study of blood T cell repertoires in COVID-19. Sequencing used immunoSEQ multiplex PCR; TCRdb keeps in-frame clones, though not all of them. The table has about 160,000 clones, approximately 80% seen once. The source material was PBMCs or T cells enriched from blood (not recorded which). All receptors come from a woman in her forties or fifties who had recovered from COVID-19.

The chain recombines TRBV7-9 with TRBJ1-3, with D unresolved. The V end lost 1 base, the J end lost 6 bases, and 13 bases lay between the germline ends. CDR3 length: 15 residues. The germline V gene has CDR1 SEHNR and CDR2 FQNEAQ (reference sequence). CDR3 amino acids: CASSLVAAGVNTIYF. DNA for the CDR3: TGTGCCAGCAGCTTAGTCGCGGCGGGCGTAAACACCATATATTTT.

This clone was recorded only once. This chain links TRBV5-1 with TRBJ2-1, with 8 bases identical to TRBD2. V lost 0 bases, J lost 6 bases, and 8 bases stayed unmatched. This CDR3 region has 16 residues. Germline loops: CDR1 SGHRS, CDR2 YFSETQ. CDR3 nucleotides: TGCGCCAGCAGCTTGGCTGCAACGGGGGGGCTCAATGAGCAGTTCTTC. It yields the protein CASSLAATGGLNEQFF.

The CDR3 here is CASSLIGGAQETQYF. DNA for the CDR3: TGTGCCAGCAGCTTAATTGGGGGGGCTCAAGAGACCCAGTACTTC. The J gene is TRBJ2-5, the V gene TRBV7-6; tentative D call: TRBD2 (7 bases). Germline assignment: CDR1 SGHVS and CDR2 FNYEAQ. The CDR3 length is 15 residues. V lost 2 bases, J lost 2 bases, and 12 bases lay in between.

The genes are TRBV7-3 and TRBJ2-6; the D is unclear. This CDR3 is 17 amino acids long. Per the germline V gene, CDR1 is SGHTA and CDR2 is FQGTGA. V was shortened by 5 bases and J by 3 bases, with 17 bases between the two germline ends. This CDR3 reads CASSPLVDGFGANVLTF. CDR3 sequence (DNA): TGTGCCAGCAGCCCCCTCGTAGATGGTTTTGGGGCCAACGTCCTGACTTTC.